A selection of T cell receptor beta chains follows, all from one sample in a study of Graves' ophthalmopathy and Graves' hyperthyroidism. TCRdb independently ran MiXCR on the multiplex PCR reads; one entry per CDR3 protein. Found here are fewer than 650,000 distinct CDR3 sequences, 22% of them singletons; the top ten hold about 6.6%. Specimen: peripheral blood. These receptors all stem from a woman aged 18-30 years with stable Graves' hyperthyroidism. Some clones in this sample may be carry-over from other donors' samples. Each CDR3 is given with its conserved first and last residue. The order of the fields is clone size, V gene, D gene, J gene, CDR3 DNA, CDR3 protein. The D gene is left open where the match is weak. Only some rows state a clone size, as once, few, many or a class for expanded clones.

size: many
V: TRBV6-1
D: NA
J: TRBJ1-3
DNA: TGTGCCAGCAGTGGTCTTCAGCGTGGAAACACCATATATTTT
CDR3: CASSGLQRGNTIYF

size: few
V: TRBV2
D: TRBD1
J: TRBJ1-5
DNA: TGTGCCAGTCGTACAGGGGAACCTCAGCCCCAGCATTTT
CDR3: CASRTGEPQPQHF

size: NA
V: TRBV5-5
D: TRBD1
J: TRBJ1-1
DNA: TGTGCCAGCAGCTCGACGGGACAGCAAGTTGAAGCTTTCTTT
CDR3: CASSSTGQQVEAFF

size: NA
V: TRBV6-5
D: NA
J: TRBJ2-7
DNA: TGTGCCAGCAGTTCCTTCTTAGCGCGGACCACCTACGAGCAGTACTTC
CDR3: CASSSFLARTTYEQYF

size: few
V: TRBV6-1
D: NA
J: TRBJ1-5
DNA: TGTGCCAGCAGTGCGTCCTCGGGACAGCCCCAGCATTTT
CDR3: CASSASSGQPQHF

size: NA
V: TRBV19
D: NA
J: TRBJ1-2
DNA: TGTGCCAGTAGTACGGGAGGGGATCCTGGCTACACCTTC
CDR3: CASSTGGDPGYTF

size: many
V: TRBV5-6
D: NA
J: TRBJ1-6
DNA: TGTGCCAGCAGCTTGGGGCCGGGCCAATATAATTCACCCCTCCACTTT
CDR3: CASSLGPGQYNSPLHF

size: few
V: TRBV30
D: NA
J: TRBJ2-7
DNA: TGTGCCTGGAGTTTCCCGGGCCAGAGCTCCTACGAGCAGTACTTC
CDR3: CAWSFPGQSSYEQYF

size: few
V: TRBV27
D: NA
J: TRBJ1-2
DNA: TGTGCCAGTTACAGCCTCCTCGGCGTGCGGGGCTACACCTTC
CDR3: CASYSLLGVRGYTF

size: NA
V: TRBV29-1
D: NA
J: TRBJ1-1
DNA: TGCAGCGCTGCCCGGGGCGGGGTGAGCACTGAAGCTTTCTTT
CDR3: CSAARGGVSTEAFF

size: many
V: TRBV20-1
D: NA
J: TRBJ1-6
DNA: TGCAGTGCTACCCGGGACAACTGGGGGATTTCACCCCTCCACTTT
CDR3: CSATRDNWGISPLHF

size: many
V: TRBV6-2/TRBV6-3
D: NA
J: TRBJ1-5
DNA: TGTGCCAGCAGTGGTACGGGCCTCGGAGAGCAGCCCCAGCATTTT
CDR3: CASSGTGLGEQPQHF

size: NA
V: TRBV12-3/TRBV12-4
D: TRBD1
J: TRBJ2-7
DNA: TGTGCCAGCAGTTTCCACGGGACAGAGACTTCCGAGCAGTACTTC
CDR3: CASSFHGTETSEQYF

size: NA
V: TRBV28
D: NA
J: TRBJ2-5
DNA: TGTGCCAGCAGTCCGTGGGGGTGGGGGCTTACCGAGACCCAGTACTTC
CDR3: CASSPWGWGLTETQYF

size: NA
V: TRBV28
D: TRBD1
J: TRBJ2-5
DNA: TGTGCCAGCAGTTCAGGGGGCTACCAAGAGACCCAGTACTTC
CDR3: CASSSGGYQETQYF

size: many
V: TRBV20-1
D: NA
J: TRBJ1-5
DNA: TGCAGTGCTCGGGTATTCCAGCAGCCCCAGCATTTT
CDR3: CSARVFQQPQHF

size: many
V: TRBV7-2
D: NA
J: TRBJ1-1
DNA: TGTGCCAGCAGCTTTAGACAGGCTTTTGAAGCTTTCTTT
CDR3: CASSFRQAFEAFF

size: many
V: TRBV7-9
D: NA
J: TRBJ1-2
DNA: TGTGCCAGCAGCTTAACAGGGTACGAAAATGGCTACACCTTC
CDR3: CASSLTGYENGYTF

size: many
V: TRBV20-1
D: NA
J: TRBJ2-7
DNA: TGCAGTGCCGTCCGGACGGCCTCCTACGAGCAGTACTTC
CDR3: CSAVRTASYEQYF

size: many
V: TRBV6-1
D: NA
J: TRBJ2-5
DNA: TGTGCCAGCAGTAGAAGGGTAGGACAAGAGACCCAGTACTTC
CDR3: CASSRRVGQETQYF

size: many
V: TRBV5-1
D: TRBD1
J: TRBJ1-1
DNA: TGCGCCAGCAGCGGCACAGGGGTGCATGAAGCTTTCTTT
CDR3: CASSGTGVHEAFF

size: many
V: TRBV6-1
D: TRBD2
J: TRBJ2-5
DNA: TGTGCCAGCAGAACCTCGGGAGGGTCAGAGACCCAGTACTTC
CDR3: CASRTSGGSETQYF

size: NA
V: TRBV20-1
D: NA
J: TRBJ2-7
DNA: TGCAGTGCTAACCTCCGGGCCGTAGCCTACGATCAGTACTTC
CDR3: CSANLRAVAYDQYF

size: many
V: TRBV30
D: NA
J: TRBJ1-5
DNA: TGTGCCTTGGACCGACGTGGTCAGCCCCAGCATTTT
CDR3: CALDRRGQPQHF

size: few
V: TRBV6-2/TRBV6-3
D: NA
J: TRBJ1-5
DNA: TGTGCCAGCAGTTACGGGGGCTTAGGTAATCAGCCCCAGCATTTT
CDR3: CASSYGGLGNQPQHF

size: few
V: TRBV6-5
D: TRBD1
J: TRBJ1-6
DNA: TGTGCCAGCAGTTACGACAGGGAGACATCACCCCTCCACTTT
CDR3: CASSYDRETSPLHF

size: many
V: TRBV10-3
D: NA
J: TRBJ1-1
DNA: TGTGCCGCGAGAACCCGTGAAGCTTTCTTT
CDR3: CAARTREAFF

size: many
V: TRBV20-1
D: TRBD1
J: TRBJ1-5
DNA: TGCAGTGCCCCAGGGGGCACAAATCAGCCCCAGCATTTT
CDR3: CSAPGGTNQPQHF

size: many
V: TRBV27
D: NA
J: TRBJ2-7
DNA: TGTGCCAGCAGTCCGAGGGACGTAACCTACGAGCAGTACTTC
CDR3: CASSPRDVTYEQYF

size: many
V: TRBV5-5
D: TRBD1
J: TRBJ1-2
DNA: TGTGCCAGCAGCTTCCCCGGGACAGCTTATGGCTACACCTTC
CDR3: CASSFPGTAYGYTF

size: many
V: TRBV30
D: TRBD2
J: TRBJ2-7
DNA: TGTGCCTGGAGAACTAGCGCTCCGATCTACGAGCAGTACTTC
CDR3: CAWRTSAPIYEQYF

size: many
V: TRBV5-1
D: TRBD2
J: TRBJ2-7
DNA: TGCGCCAGCAGCTTGACTAGCGGGGACTCCTACGAGCAGTACTTC
CDR3: CASSLTSGDSYEQYF